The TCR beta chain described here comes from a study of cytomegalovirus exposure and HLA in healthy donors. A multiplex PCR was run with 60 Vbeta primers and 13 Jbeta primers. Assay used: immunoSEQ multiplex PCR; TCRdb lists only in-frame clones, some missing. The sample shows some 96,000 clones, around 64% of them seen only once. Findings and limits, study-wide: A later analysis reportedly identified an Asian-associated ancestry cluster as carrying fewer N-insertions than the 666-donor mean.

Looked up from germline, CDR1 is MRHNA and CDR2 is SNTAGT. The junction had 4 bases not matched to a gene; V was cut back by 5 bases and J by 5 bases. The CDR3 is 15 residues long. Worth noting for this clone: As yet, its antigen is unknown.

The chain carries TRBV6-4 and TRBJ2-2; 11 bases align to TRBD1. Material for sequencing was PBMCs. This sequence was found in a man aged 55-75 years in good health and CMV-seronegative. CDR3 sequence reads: CASSPGTGGTGELFF. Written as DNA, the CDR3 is TGTGCCAGCAGTCCCGGGACAGGGGGAACCGGGGAGCTGTTTTTT.